The 24 T cell receptor beta chains below come from one sample, sequenced in a study of CD8+CD57+ T cells in acquired aplastic anemia. TCR beta VDJ combinations and CDR3 sequences were profiled from genomic DNA. TCRdb processed the reads anew with MiXCR; each CDR3 protein has one entry. The sample gives some 120,000 distinct CDR3 sequences, 48% of which show up once; about 2.7% is in the top ten. Input material: sorted CD4+, CD8+, or CD8+CD57+ T cells (not recorded which) from PBMCs. These receptors were collected from a human donor in good health, serving as a control.

In this sample, this clonotype turned up many times. The rearrangement uses TRBV20-1 and TRBJ2-1; 9 bases map to TRBD2. This CDR3 contains 14 residues. Per the germline V gene, CDR1 is DFQATT and CDR2 is SNEGSKA (reference sequence). Unmatched junction bases numbered 8, after V lost 3 bases and J lost 8 bases. The CDR3 reads CSARFRRGGDEQFF. The CDR3 DNA is TGCAGTGCTAGGTTTCGGCGGGGGGGCGATGAGCAGTTCTTC.

This clonotype came up a few times. The CDR3 coding sequence is TGTGCCATCAGTGAGTCGAGTTCGAACACTGAAGCTTTCTTT. Encoded protein: CAISESSSNTEAFF. The gene calls are TRBV10-3 and TRBJ1-1; D gene unclear. This CDR3 comprises 14 residues. Germline CDR1 reads ENHRY; CDR2 reads SYGVKD. V was clipped by 0 bases and J by 1 base, with 6 bases between them.

The chain employs TRBV29-1 and TRBJ1-2; 8 bases are shared with TRBD1. Germline V gene lookup returns CDR1 SQVTM and CDR2 ANQGSEA. With V trimmed by 4 bases and J by 7 bases, 14 bases remained unmatched. The CDR3 runs 15 residues. The CDR3 loop reads CSVAPSGGVGVGYTF. As DNA, the CDR3 is TGCAGCGTTGCCCCGTCAGGGGGCGTCGGCGTTGGCTACACCTTC.

Many counts were recorded for this clonotype. This chain joins TRBV7-8 and TRBJ1-6; the D is unclear. The V gene's germline CDR1 is SGHVS and CDR2 FQNEAQ. Trimming removed 0 bases from V and 9 bases from J, with 15 bases in between. There are 16 residues in the CDR3. DNA for the CDR3: TGTGCCAGCAGCTTAGCAGGTACCCGACTTTCTTCACCCCTCCACTTT. Translating it yields CASSLAGTRLSSPLHF.

This clonotype was detected a few times. CDR3 in DNA: TGTGCCAGCAGTTTCCCCGACAGCCAGAACACTGAAGCTTTCTTT. Amino acids: CASSFPDSQNTEAFF. This chain links TRBV28 with TRBJ1-1, with a tentative D call TRBD1 (5 bases). Germline loops: CDR1 MDHEN, CDR2 SYDVKM. The germline V and J ends were trimmed by 3 bases and 1 base, with 12 bases remaining between them. The CDR3 runs 15 residues.

This chain uses TRBV2 with TRBJ1-2; D not certain. Germline lookup yields CDR1 SNHLY and CDR2 FYNNEI. The CDR3 extends over 15 amino acids. Trimming left V 3 bases short and J 1 base short, with 12 bases between. CDR3 sequence: CASSEKTGSNYGYTF. Here the CDR3 DNA reads TGTGCCAGCAGTGAGAAAACGGGTAGTAACTATGGCTACACCTTC.

Many counts were recorded for this clonotype. V usage is TRBV20-1 and J usage is TRBJ2-2; the match to TRBD2 covers 11 bases. This CDR3 region has 15 residues. CDR1 is DFQATT and CDR2 is SNEGSKA in the germline V gene (reference sequence). V lost 6 bases and J lost 4; bases outside the gene matches: 7. The DNA of the CDR3 is TGCAGTGCCGCCTCTAGCGGGGGGTTCACCGGGGAGCTGTTTTTT. Translation: CSAASSGGFTGELFF.

The chain carries TRBV2 and TRBJ1-4, with a weak D call TRBD1 (5 bases). The CDR3 runs 15 residues. Germline assignment: CDR1 SNHLY and CDR2 FYNNEI. V dropped 2 bases and J dropped 16 bases, with 23 bases sitting between them. CDR3 DNA: TGTGCCAGCAGTGAACAGGGAATGTTCGGTGAAAACCCGTTTTTT. Its protein is CASSEQGMFGENPFF.

The count of this clonotype is one. The V and J genes are TRBV5-1 and TRBJ2-7, with a possible D match to TRBD1 (5 bases). This CDR3 has 14 amino acids. Germline V gene lookup returns CDR1 SGHRS and CDR2 YFSETQ. Trimming took off 1 base at V and 5 bases at J, with 13 bases between the two ends. This CDR3 reads CASSLRARAHEQYF. The DNA of the CDR3 is TGCGCCAGCAGCTTGAGGGCCAGGGCCCACGAGCAGTACTTC.

This clonotype was seen only a few times. The chain employs TRBV15 and TRBJ2-5; D not certain. This CDR3 contains 13 residues. Germline loops: CDR1 LNHNV, CDR2 YYDKDF (reference sequence). The V and J ends lost 1 base and 3 bases respectively, with 6 bases between them. CDR3: CATSRVGEETQYF. As DNA, the CDR3 is TGTGCCACCAGCAGAGTTGGGGAAGAGACCCAGTACTTC.

This clonotype was seen many times. The CDR3 DNA sequence: TGTGCCAGCAGCCCCATTCAGCAGGACATGGATGAAAATGAGCAGTTCTTC. This codes for CASSPIQQDMDENEQFF. The rearrangement uses TRBV7-7 and TRBJ2-1; D is possibly TRBD1 (5 bases). V was cut by 5 bases and J by 7 bases, with 24 bases left in between. CDR3 length: 17 residues. The V gene's germline CDR1 is SSHAT and CDR2 FNYEAQ (reference sequence).

The V and J genes are TRBV7-2 and TRBJ1-3; no firm D call. V lost 2 bases and J 0 bases, leaving 8 bases between the germline ends. The CDR3 loop spans 15 amino acids. Germline V gives CDR1 SGHTA, CDR2 FQGNSA. CDR3: CASSLLVSSGNTIYF. The CDR3 DNA reads TGTGCCAGCAGCTTATTGGTATCCTCTGGAAACACCATATATTTT.

The sample holds a few counts of this clonotype. The chain joins TRBV5-4 to TRBJ2-7; D not resolved. Germline V gene data show CDR1 as SGHNT and CDR2 as YYREEE (reference sequence). The CDR3 has 15 residues. The V and J ends lost 4 bases and 6 bases respectively, with 20 bases between them. The CDR3 protein is CASSPPLGVSVEQYF. For the CDR3, the DNA is TGTGCCAGCAGCCCCCCTCTCGGAGTCTCGGTCGAGCAGTACTTC.

This clonotype showed up many times. The J gene is TRBJ2-3, the V gene TRBV20-1; a weak D match, TRBD1 (6 bases). Trimming removed 0 bases at V and 4 bases at J, with 11 bases between. Germline V lookup: CDR1 DFQATT, CDR2 SNEGSKA (reference sequence). This CDR3 is built from 14 residues. CDR3 sequence (DNA): TGCAGTGCTAGAGAGGGGGCGGTATCAGATACGCAGTATTTT. This encodes CSAREGAVSDTQYF.

The genes are TRBV25-1 and TRBJ1-4, with D unresolved. The germline V and J ends were trimmed by 1 base and 8 bases, with 14 bases remaining between them. This CDR3 spans 15 amino acids. The germline gives CDR1 MGHDK, CDR2 SYGVNS. The CDR3 DNA reads TGTGCCAGCAGTGAATCCGGCCAGTTACGAGAAAAACTGTTTTTT. This gives the protein CASSESGQLREKLFF. Full variable domain (missing parts from reference TRBV25-1 and TRBJ1-4): EADIYQTPRYLVIGTGKKITLECSQTMGHDKMYWYQQDPGMELHLIHYSYGVNSTEKGDLSSESTVSRIRTEHFPLTLESARPSHTSQYLCASSESGQLREKLFFGSGTQLSVL.

The chain is built from TRBV9 and TRBJ1-6; no clear D. The V gene's germline CDR1 is SGDLS and CDR2 YYNGEE. With 0 bases removed from V and 1 base from J, the gap between germline ends came to 8 bases. CDR3 length: 16 residues. Here the CDR3 reads CASSVGLGSYNSPLHF. The CDR3 region has the DNA TGTGCCAGCAGCGTAGGGTTGGGGTCCTATAATTCACCCCTCCACTTT.

As for this clonotype: This may be a read error, as it is one base from a much larger clone. This chain joins TRBV5-1 and TRBJ1-3; 11 positions agree with TRBD1. The trim removed 5 bases at V and 8 bases at J, leaving 9 bases unmatched. Per germline, CDR1 SGHRS and CDR2 YFSETQ. CDR3 length: 15 amino acids. The CDR3, as DNA: TGCGCCAGCAGGTCCGGGACAGGGGGAGGAGACACCATATATTTT. Protein product: CASRSGTGGGDTIYF.

This clonotype was found many times. The V and J genes are TRBV20-1 and TRBJ2-1, with 9 bases identical to TRBD1. The CDR3 has 15 residues. V gave up 2 bases and J gave up 6 bases; unmatched junction bases: 8. The germline CDR1 and CDR2 sequences are DFQATT and SNEGSKA (reference sequence). CDR3 DNA: TGCAGTGCTAGAATGTCCGGGACAGGGTCCAATGAGCAGTTCTTC. Its protein is CSARMSGTGSNEQFF.

Many counts were recorded for this clonotype. DNA of the CDR3: TGTGCCAGTAGTATAGGGCCACAGGGTACTCACTATGGCTACACCTTC. This sequence encodes CASSIGPQGTHYGYTF. The rearrangement uses TRBV19 and TRBJ1-2; D is perhaps TRBD1 (6 bases). This CDR3 contains 16 residues. Between the trimmed V and J ends, which lost 1 base and 3 bases, there was a span of 15 bases. Germline CDR1 and CDR2: LNHDA and SQIVND (reference sequence).

The chain has TRBV2 and TRBJ1-6; the D gene is possibly TRBD1 (6 bases). The CDR3 runs 14 residues. Germline CDR1 reads SNHLY; CDR2 reads FYNNEI. With 6 bases removed from V and 5 bases from J, the gap between germline ends came to 11 bases. CDR3 loop: CASSERQDNSPLHF. DNA for the CDR3: TGTGCCAGCAGCGAACGACAGGATAATTCACCCCTCCACTTT.

The chain couples TRBV29-1 to TRBJ2-3; 12 positions match TRBD2. This CDR3 region has 14 residues. V gave up 7 bases and J gave up 5 bases; unmatched junction bases: 7. Germline loops: CDR1 SQVTM, CDR2 ANQGSEA. In DNA, the CDR3 is TGCAGCGGAGCTAGCGGGGGGGATAGAGATACGCAGTATTTT. Translating gives CSGASGGDRDTQYF.

The rearrangement links TRBV10-3 to TRBJ1-3, with D perhaps TRBD1 (6 bases). Looked up from germline, CDR1 is ENHRY and CDR2 is SYGVKD. The V end lost 2 bases, the J end lost 2 bases, and 10 bases lay between the germline ends. This CDR3 has 15 amino acids. CDR3 sequence (DNA): TGTGCCATCAGTGAGACAGGGAGGGCTGGAAACACCATATATTTT. It codes for CAISETGRAGNTIYF.

This clonotype has at least ten counts. The rearrangement joins TRBV19 to TRBJ2-1; 7 bases are a match to TRBD1. Trimming took 5 bases from V and 11 from J; bases not matched to a gene: 6. The V gene's germline CDR1 is LNHDA and CDR2 SQIVND (reference sequence). The CDR3 has 12 amino acids. CDR3 loop: CASSLTDRQQFF. Written as DNA, the CDR3 is TGTGCCAGTAGTTTGACGGACAGGCAGCAGTTCTTC. Complete variable domain (other parts from reference TRBV19 and TRBJ2-1): DGGITQSPKYLFRKEGQNVTLSCEQNLNHDAMYWYRQDPGQGLRLIYYSQIVNDFQKGDIAEGYSVSREKKESFPLTVTSAQKNPTAFYLCASSLTDRQQFFGPGTRLTVL.

In this sample, this clonotype turned up many times. The J gene is TRBJ2-5, the V gene TRBV20-1; 10 nucleotides agree with TRBD2. The CDR3 has 20 amino acids. Per the germline V gene, CDR1 is DFQATT and CDR2 is SNEGSKA (reference sequence). Trimming took 3 bases from V and 4 from J; bases not matched to a gene: 23. The CDR3 protein is CSARSGSGKRGGLFGETQYF. CDR3 nucleotides: TGCAGTGCTAGGTCGGGTAGTGGAAAGCGGGGGGGCCTGTTTGGAGAGACCCAGTACTTC.